These 30 T cell receptor beta chains were sequenced from one sample in a study of beta chain features in type 1 diabetes. Reverse transcribing all isolated RNA meant expressed TCRB transcripts were sequenced. Some clones are missing from TCRdb's copy, which holds only in-frame ones; the method was immunoSEQ multiplex PCR. The sample comprises under 90,000 clones, roughly a third of which are singletons, and about 0.48% rests with the top ten. The sample consisted of stem cell memory CD4+ T cells from blood. The receptors come from a woman under 30 in good health.

V gene TRBV23-1 combines with J gene TRBJ1-4; maybe TRBD1 (5 bases). TRBV23-1 is an open reading frame, and its role is uncertain. The V end lost 7 bases, the J end lost 5 bases, and 11 bases lay between the germline ends. The CDR3 consists of 13 residues. The CDR3 spells CASTPTANEKLFF. The DNA for the CDR3 is TGCGCCAGCACCCCGACAGCGAATGAAAAACTGTTTTTT.

The chain couples TRBV30 to TRBJ1-2, with D possibly being TRBD1 (6 bases). V gave up 1 base and J gave up 3 bases, with 12 bases separating them. This CDR3 has 14 amino acids. In germline, CDR1 is GTSNPN, CDR2 SVGIG (reference sequence). CDR3 region: CAWSGDRTDYGYTF. The CDR3 DNA follows: TGTGCCTGGAGTGGAGACAGGACAGACTATGGCTACACCTTC.

This rearrangement joins TRBV5-8 to TRBJ2-1; 9 bases align to TRBD1. V lost 3 bases, J lost 8 bases, and 6 bases stayed unmatched. This CDR3 is 14 amino acids long. CDR1 and CDR2 from the germline V gene are SGHTS and YDEGEE. CDR3 in amino acids: CASSSTGGADEQFF. CDR3 nucleotides: TGTGCCAGCAGCTCGACAGGGGGGGCCGATGAGCAGTTCTTC.

This clone was counted between two and nine times. The chain joins TRBV19 to TRBJ2-3, with TRBD1 matching over 9 bases. Germline CDR1 and CDR2: LNHDA and SQIVND (reference sequence). V trimming: 4 bases; J trimming: 6 bases; junction bases outside the gene matches: 2. This CDR3 spans 13 amino acids. The CDR3 bases are TGTGCCAGTAGTAACAGGGGGCCGGATACGCAGTATTTT. It yields the protein CASSNRGPDTQYF. Full variable domain (missing parts from reference TRBV19 and TRBJ2-3): DGGITQSPKYLFRKEGQNVTLSCEQNLNHDAMYWYRQDPGQGLRLIYYSQIVNDFQKGDIAEGYSVSREKKESFPLTVTSAQKNPTAFYLCASSNRGPDTQYFGPGTRLTVL.

V is TRBV30 and J is TRBJ1-2, with D possibly matching TRBD1 (5 bases). The germline V gene encodes CDR1 GTSNPN and CDR2 SVGIG (reference sequence). The germline V and J ends were trimmed by 2 bases and 5 bases, with 12 bases remaining between them. The CDR3 runs 13 residues. CDR3 sequence reads: CAWSKGRRYGYTF. In DNA form, the CDR3 reads TGTGCCTGGAGTAAGGGGCGCCGGTATGGCTACACCTTC.

This clone has a handful of counts. The chain links TRBV20-1 to TRBJ1-2; D uncertain. The CDR3 loop spans 11 amino acids. Trimming cost V 0 bases and J 8 bases, with 7 bases left between them. CDR1 and CDR2 (germline): DFQATT, SNEGSKA (reference sequence). The CDR3: CSAREEGGYTF. The CDR3 nucleotides read TGCAGTGCTAGAGAGGAGGGAGGCTACACCTTC.

The chain combines TRBV7-7 with TRBJ2-2; perhaps TRBD1 as D (6 bases). This CDR3 spans 15 amino acids. The germline V gene has CDR1 SSHAT and CDR2 FNYEAQ (reference sequence). The CDR3 DNA is TGTGCTCCCCAGTGGGCAGGGGTCAACACCGGGGAGCTGTTTTTT. Encoded protein: CAPQWAGVNTGELFF.

In this sample, this clone turned up a few times. The chain is built from TRBV4-2 and TRBJ1-1, with D uncertain. The CDR3 has 14 residues. Germline CDR1 and CDR2: LGHNA and YNFKEQ. V was pared by 1 base and J by 3 bases, with 9 bases between. The CDR3: CASSQVRGDTEAFF. The CDR3 coding sequence is TGTGCCAGCAGCCAAGTGCGGGGAGACACTGAAGCTTTCTTT.

This clone was picked up a small number of times. This chain joins TRBV6-5 and TRBJ2-6; weak D call: TRBD2 (5 bases). The germline V gene has CDR1 MNHEY and CDR2 SVGAGI. This CDR3 region has 15 residues. V shed 6 bases and J shed 0 bases, with 9 bases lying between them. The CDR3, as DNA: TGTGCCAGCAGCCCTCGGGGCTCTGGGGCCAACGTCCTGACTTTC. It specifies CASSPRGSGANVLTF.

This rearrangement joins TRBV7-2 to TRBJ2-1; D may be TRBD2 (7 bases). Trimming removed 5 bases at V and 3 bases at J, with 17 bases between. This CDR3 is built from 16 residues. Germline CDR1 reads SGHTA; CDR2 reads FQGNSA. CDR3 sequence reads: CASSPGSGGHYNEQFF. CDR3 nucleotides: TGTGCCAGCAGCCCTGGGTCGGGGGGCCACTACAATGAGCAGTTCTTC.

The V call is TRBV30, the J call TRBJ2-4; TRBD2 is a possible D gene (5 bases). The CDR3 spans 14 residues. CDR1 and CDR2 (germline): GTSNPN, SVGIG (reference sequence). V was trimmed by 3 bases and J by 2 bases, leaving 11 bases between them. The CDR3 reads CAWSGRGPKNIQYF. DNA for the CDR3: TGTGCCTGGAGCGGCCGAGGGCCCAAAAACATTCAGTACTTC.

The gene calls are TRBV19 and TRBJ2-7; TRBD1 aligns across 7 bases. CDR1 LNHDA and CDR2 SQIVND come from the germline V gene (reference sequence). The CDR3 has 14 residues. The trim removed 3 bases at V and 3 bases at J, leaving 5 bases unmatched. This CDR3 is CASSMRDRDYEQYF. CDR3 in DNA: TGTGCCAGTAGTATGAGGGACAGAGACTACGAGCAGTACTTC.

This chain joins TRBV28 and TRBJ2-2; TRBD2 aligns across 7 bases. V gave up 6 bases and J gave up 0 bases; unmatched junction bases: 10. Germline V gene sequence: CDR1 MDHEN, CDR2 SYDVKM. The CDR3 runs to 17 residues. CDR3 DNA: TGTGCCAGCAGCGGAACCCTCGGGAGGACGAACACCGGGGAGCTGTTTTTT. The encoded protein is CASSGTLGRTNTGELFF.

The rearrangement links TRBV4-1 to TRBJ2-3; 11 bases are a match to TRBD2. The ends lost 4 bases at V and 6 bases at J; junction bases unmatched: 3. This CDR3 contains 14 residues. CDR1 and CDR2 from the germline V gene are MGHRA and YSYEKL. CDR3 DNA sequence: TGCGCCAGCAGCCTAGGGACTAGCGGCGATACGCAGTATTTT. It specifies CASSLGTSGDTQYF.

Regarding this clone: Mismatch with germline at one junction end may stem from a read error. V and J are TRBV4-1 and TRBJ2-5; perhaps TRBD1 as D (6 bases). Germline V gives CDR1 MGHRA, CDR2 YSYEKL. The length of the CDR3 is 14 residues. The CDR3 DNA reads as TGTGCCAGCAGCCAAGACTTAGGGGGTGGGGCCCAGTACTTC. This gives the protein CASSQDLGGGAQYF.

This clone was seen just once. The chain uses TRBV7-6 and TRBJ2-7; TRBD2 might be the D (5 bases). Trimming took 5 bases from V and 6 from J, leaving 23 bases between them. The V gene's germline CDR1 is SGHVS and CDR2 FNYEAQ. CDR3 length: 16 amino acids. CDR3 in DNA: TGTGCCAGCAGCCCGGCCCAAGGGCAGCTGGGGAGCGAGCAGTACTTC. Its protein is CASSPAQGQLGSEQYF.

The chain is built from TRBV7-8 and TRBJ2-2, with TRBD2 matching 8 bases. The CDR3 loop spans 17 amino acids. V gave up 2 bases and J gave up 2 bases; unmatched junction bases: 7. CDR1 and CDR2 (germline): SGHVS, FQNEAQ. CDR3 in DNA: TGTGCCAGCAGCTTAAACCCGGGACTAGTCAACACCGGGGAGCTGTTTTTT. Protein product: CASSLNPGLVNTGELFF.

There are a few counts of this clone. The chain has TRBV29-1 and TRBJ2-5; the match to TRBD1 covers 7 bases. The junction had 10 bases not matched to a gene; V was cut back by 4 bases and J by 5 bases. The germline CDR1 and CDR2 sequences are SQVTM and ANQGSEA. The CDR3 is 14 amino acids. CDR3: CSVASAGGGETQYF. CDR3 sequence (DNA): TGCAGCGTTGCTTCGGCAGGGGGTGGCGAGACCCAGTACTTC.

V usage is TRBV14 and J usage is TRBJ1-1; no definite D call. V gave up 4 bases and J gave up 1 base, with 7 bases separating them. Germline V gene lookup returns CDR1 SGHDN and CDR2 FVKESK. The CDR3 is made up of 13 amino acids. The CDR3 here is CASSLGRNTEAFF. CDR3 nucleotide sequence: TGTGCCAGCAGCCTCGGGAGGAACACTGAAGCTTTCTTT.

The genes are TRBV7-2 and TRBJ2-3, with 9 bases fitting TRBD2. Germline CDR1 reads SGHTA; CDR2 reads FQGNSA. This CDR3 contains 15 residues. The trim removed 1 base at V and 10 bases at J, leaving 9 bases unmatched. The CDR3 region is CASSLEAGGLGPQYF. Here the CDR3 DNA reads TGTGCCAGCAGCTTAGAGGCGGGGGGGCTCGGGCCGCAGTATTTT.

In its sample, this clone was seen a few times. The chain recombines TRBV30 with TRBJ1-5; D remains unclear. From germline, CDR1 is GTSNPN and CDR2 SVGIG (reference sequence). CDR3 length equals 14 residues. V was shortened by 4 bases and J by 6 bases, with 16 bases between the two germline ends. In DNA, the CDR3 is TGTGCCTGGAAAGACACGGGAGGAGGTCAGCCCCAGCATTTT. Encoded protein: CAWKDTGGGQPQHF.

This clone was seen repeatedly, ten times or more. The rearrangement links TRBV5-4 to TRBJ2-4; D is ambiguous. V lost 1 base to trimming and J lost 4 bases, with 9 bases between them. This CDR3 spans 14 amino acids. Looked up from germline, CDR1 is SGHNT and CDR2 is YYREEE (reference sequence). CDR3: CASSLQAQKNIQYF. The CDR3 DNA reads TGTGCCAGCAGCTTGCAGGCCCAGAAAAACATTCAGTACTTC. The variable domain in full, with the rest retrieved from reference TRBV5-4 and TRBJ2-4, is ETGVTQSPTHLIKTRGQQVTLRCSSQSGHNTVSWYQQALGQGPQFIFQYYREEENGRGNFPPRFSGLQFPNYSSELNVNALELDDSALYLCASSLQAQKNIQYFGAGTRLSVL.

This clone was observed once. The chain has TRBV7-2 and TRBJ1-3; no clear D. The CDR3 is 13 residues long. V lost 4 bases and J lost 4, with 8 bases in between. Germline V gene sequence: CDR1 SGHTA, CDR2 FQGNSA. The CDR3 region is CASSSDQGNTIYF. The CDR3 coding sequence is TGTGCCAGCAGCTCAGATCAAGGAAACACCATATATTTT.

This clone was picked up a small number of times. The CDR3 here is CSVEEGEADTQYF. CDR3 in DNA: TGCAGCGTTGAAGAGGGGGAGGCAGATACGCAGTATTTT. This chain uses TRBV29-1 with TRBJ2-3, with D maybe TRBD2 (6 bases). Trimming cost V 0 bases and J 4 bases, with 8 bases left between them. The CDR3 runs to 13 residues. Germline assignment: CDR1 SQVTM and CDR2 ANQGSEA.

This clone was observed a few times. J is TRBJ2-1 and V is TRBV10-3, with 8 nucleotides matching TRBD1. Germline CDR1 ENHRY, CDR2 SYGVKD. The CDR3 has 15 residues. V lost 0 bases to trimming and J lost 5 bases; unmatched junction nucleotides: 3. DNA of the CDR3: TGTGCCATCAGTGAGTCAGGACAGGGAAACAATGAGCAGTTCTTC. The encoded protein is CAISESGQGNNEQFF.

This clone has more than one count but fewer than ten. The chain recombines TRBV10-3 with TRBJ1-5, with D uncertain. CDR1 ENHRY and CDR2 SYGVKD come from the germline V gene. Trimming took 4 bases from V and 6 from J, leaving 13 bases between them. The CDR3 runs 14 residues. In DNA form, the CDR3 reads TGTGCCATCAGTGGTGGGTCGGGAGGTCAGCCCCAGCATTTT. Its translation: CAISGGSGGQPQHF.

This clone came up a few times. V usage is TRBV11-1 and J usage is TRBJ2-2, with D maybe TRBD1 (6 bases). Trimming took off 3 bases at V and 3 bases at J, with 8 bases between the two ends. CDR3 size: 14 residues. Germline V lookup: CDR1 SGHAT, CDR2 FQDESV (reference sequence). The CDR3 bases are TGTGCCAGCAGCTTTAACAGGGACACCGGGGAGCTGTTTTTT. Protein sequence: CASSFNRDTGELFF. The whole variable domain, remainder taken from reference TRBV11-1 and TRBJ2-2, is EAEVAQSPRYKITEKSQAVAFWCDPISGHATLYWYRQILGQGPELLVQFQDESVVDDSQLPKDRFSAERLKGVDSTLKIQPAELGDSAMYLCASSFNRDTGELFFGEGSRLTVL.

The chain joins TRBV7-2 to TRBJ1-1; D not resolved. Germline V gene data show CDR1 as SGHTA and CDR2 as FQGNSA. This CDR3 region has 14 residues. Trimming pared 6 bases from V and 0 bases from J, leaving 11 bases between. The CDR3 DNA reads TGTGCCAGCAGGCCCGGGATTTTGAACACTGAAGCTTTCTTT. It encodes CASRPGILNTEAFF.

Points on this clone: At one end, the junction sequence differs from germline, possibly due to a read error. This chain links TRBV5-1 with TRBJ1-4; TRBD1 is a possible D gene (6 bases). The CDR3 contains 15 residues. Germline lookup yields CDR1 SGHRS and CDR2 YFSETQ. The CDR3, as DNA: TGCGCCAGCAGCGCAACAGGGTTCGAGGATGAACAACTGTTTTTT. The encoded protein is CASSATGFEDEQLFF.

This clone occurred a few times. The chain has TRBV5-4 and TRBJ2-1; 8 bases agree with TRBD1. The ends lost 5 bases at V and 5 bases at J; junction bases unmatched: 9. Germline loops: CDR1 SGHNT, CDR2 YYREEE (reference sequence). This CDR3 is 15 amino acids long. This chain's CDR3 is CASRSGTGVNNEQFF. For the CDR3, the DNA is TGTGCCAGCAGATCCGGGACAGGAGTTAACAATGAGCAGTTCTTC.